This T cell receptor beta chain was recorded in a study of T cell repertoires in cytomegalovirus infection (dated by TCRdb to the late 2010s). About the study as a whole: Because public TCR beta signatures pointed to carriage of CMV infection together with the matching HLA type, the HLA type of each donor mattered for the analysis.

This clonotype was observed once. Its antigen target is currently unknown. Base-call qualities are not available, and no considerably larger clone is one nucleotide away. On its own, one read is weak support. V was cut back by 7 bases and J by 4 bases, leaving a gap of 11 bases between them. As encoded in the germline V gene, CDR1 is SGDLS while CDR2 is YYNGEE. Reading from cysteine to phenylalanine, the CDR3 counts 12 amino acids. Only CDR3 DNA remains: 36 bases, in frame from the first base. The paper's findings and limits, for the study overall: The ex vivo response was dominated by HLA-C-restricted CMV-specific TCR beta clonotypes, which also provided the single most frequent clonotype in two of eight donors. Cumulative frequency of public TCR beta family members discriminated carriers of CMV infection plus the relevant HLA type in this cohort and an independent roughly 340-donor cohort.

The instrument given in TCRdb is Illumina HiSeq 1500. TCRdb applied fastp at Q25 and MiXCR to the public reads, then kept only in-frame beta chains. Entries are consolidated by CDR3 protein sequence, retaining the most common genes and DNA. Here the sample has approximately 500,000 distinct CDR3 sequences; about 17% occur a single time. The ten biggest clones cover 20% to 30% of the sample. The sequence is built from TRBV9 and TRBJ1-1; a tentative D match to TRBD1 spans 6 bases. The TCR originated in a human donor in good health (CMV status not recorded). Some clones in this sample may be carry-over from other donors' samples. Material for sequencing was CD8+ T cells from PBMCs. Read as DNA, the sequence is TGTGCCAGCGGACCAGGGGTCACTGAAGCTTTCTTT. It codes for CASGPGVTEAFF.